Presented here are 8 T cell receptor beta chains from one specimen sequenced in a study of cytomegalovirus exposure and HLA in healthy donors. The PCR made use of 60 Vbeta and 13 Jbeta primers. The repertoire was sequenced with immunoSEQ multiplex PCR; TCRdb's copy has only in-frame clones and lacks some. The sample lists 75,000 to 90,000 clones, roughly a tenth occurring once. The sequencing input was PBMCs. The receptors were sampled from a man aged 55 to 70 in good health and CMV-seropositive.

The rearrangement uses TRBV27 and TRBJ1-3; 7 bases are shared with TRBD1. Germline assignment: CDR1 MNHEY and CDR2 SMNVEV (reference sequence). The junction had 7 bases not matched to a gene; V was cut back by 5 bases and J by 3 bases. This CDR3 has 15 residues. DNA for the CDR3: TGTGCCAGCAGTCTAAGGGGGCACGGTGGAAACACCATATATTTT. It is translated as CASSLRGHGGNTIYF.

The rearrangement joins TRBV15 to TRBJ2-7, with D unclear. The CDR3 runs to 16 residues. V lost 0 bases and J lost 0, with 12 bases in between. CDR1 is LNHNV, CDR2 YYDKDF, per germline (reference sequence). The CDR3, as DNA: TGTGCCACCAGCAGAGATCGGGTCGGAGTCTCCTACGAGCAGTACTTC. The encoded protein is CATSRDRVGVSYEQYF.

This chain joins TRBV18 and TRBJ2-6; D is ambiguous. The CDR3 is made up of 15 amino acids. Trimming removed 3 bases from V and 3 bases from J, with 9 bases in between. Per the germline V gene, CDR1 is KGHSH and CDR2 is LQKENI. The chain's CDR3 is CASSPATDGANVLTF. DNA for the CDR3: TGTGCCAGCTCACCGGCCACAGATGGGGCCAACGTCCTGACTTTC.

This chain links TRBV11-3 with TRBJ1-5; D remains ambiguous. Germline V lookup: CDR1 SGHNT, CDR2 YENEEA. The CDR3 spans 16 residues. The V gene lost 0 bases and the J gene lost 2 bases, with 11 bases spanning the gap. The CDR3 nucleotides are TGTGCCAGCAGCTTAGATAGCCGGAAAGGCAATCAGCCCCAGCATTTT. It yields the protein CASSLDSRKGNQPQHF.

This clone showed up just a few times. The V call is TRBV6-1, the J call TRBJ1-6, with 10 bases fitting TRBD1. This CDR3 comprises 14 residues. V shed 8 bases, J shed 9 bases, and the junction held 7 bases outside the gene matches. Germline assignment: CDR1 MNHNS and CDR2 SASEGT. CDR3 sequence reads: CASGRQGASSPLHF. As DNA, the CDR3 is TGTGCCAGCGGGAGACAGGGGGCATCTTCACCCCTCCACTTT.

This clone was detected a few times. The V call is TRBV29-1, the J call TRBJ1-3; 8 bases are shared with TRBD1. Unmatched junction bases numbered 2, after V lost 2 bases and J lost 2 bases. The CDR3 has 14 residues. CDR1 and CDR2 from the germline V gene are SQVTM and ANQGSEA. The CDR3 sequence: CSVEQGAAGNTIYF. CDR3 coding DNA: TGCAGCGTTGAACAGGGGGCCGCTGGAAACACCATATATTTT. Variable domain in full (rest from reference TRBV29-1 and TRBJ1-3): SAVISQKPSRDICQRGTSLTIQCQVDSQVTMMFWYRQQPGQSLTLIATANQGSEATYESGFVIDKFPISRPNLTFSTLTVSNMSPEDSSIYLCSVEQGAAGNTIYFGEGSWLTVV.

The chain is built from TRBV5-1 and TRBJ1-1; weak D call: TRBD1 (6 bases). The CDR3 has 16 residues. Germline V CDR1 and CDR2: SGHRS, YFSETQ. V shed 6 bases and J shed 0 bases, with 18 bases lying between them. The CDR3 DNA follows: TGCGCCAGCACCTCGGCGGGGGGCGGTATGAACACTGAAGCTTTCTTT. As protein: CASTSAGGGMNTEAFF.

This chain links TRBV20-1 with TRBJ2-5, with D possibly matching TRBD2 (6 bases). The V gene's germline CDR1 is DFQATT and CDR2 SNEGSKA (reference sequence). Trimming stripped 3 bases from V and 10 bases from J, with 12 bases between. This CDR3 is 11 amino acids long. The CDR3 reads CSASGRADQYF. As DNA, the CDR3 is TGCAGTGCTAGCGGGAGAGCGGACCAGTACTTC.